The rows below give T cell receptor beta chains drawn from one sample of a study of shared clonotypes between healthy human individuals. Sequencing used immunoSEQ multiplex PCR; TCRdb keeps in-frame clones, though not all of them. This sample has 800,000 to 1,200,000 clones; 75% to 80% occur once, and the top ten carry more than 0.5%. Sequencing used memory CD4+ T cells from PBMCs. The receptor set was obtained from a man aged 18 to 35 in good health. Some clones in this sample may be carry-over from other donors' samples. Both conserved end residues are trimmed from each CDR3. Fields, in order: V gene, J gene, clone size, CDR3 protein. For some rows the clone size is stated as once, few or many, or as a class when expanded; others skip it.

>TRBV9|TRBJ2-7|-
ASSKRGESDEQY
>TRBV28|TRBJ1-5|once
ASKITGAYQPQH
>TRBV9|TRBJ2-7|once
ASSVTGEGAMYEQY
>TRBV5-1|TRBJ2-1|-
ASSLAPVDRVANEQF
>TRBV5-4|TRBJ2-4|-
ASSRIETGSGTNIQY
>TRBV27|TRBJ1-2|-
ASSSRIQGSNYGYT
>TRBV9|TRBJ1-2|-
ASSPRGPGGYT
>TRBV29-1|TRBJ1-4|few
SGLEPNEKLF
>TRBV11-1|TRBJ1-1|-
ASSKIGADTEAF
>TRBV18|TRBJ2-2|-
ASSPQQEVAAGELF
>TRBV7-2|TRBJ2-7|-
ASTRTGSYEQY
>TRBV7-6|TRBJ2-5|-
ASSPKGLAFAETQY